A selection of T cell receptor beta chains follows, all from one sample in a study of blood T cell repertoires in COVID-19. Data came from immunoSEQ multiplex PCR; TCRdb stores just in-frame clones and leaves some out. The sample has some 430,000 clones; less than 95% are singletons. Sequenced: PBMCs or T cells enriched from blood (not recorded which). All receptors come from a man in his late teens or twenties who had recovered from COVID-19. The CDR3 runs from the conserved cysteine through the conserved F or W. D genes are given only for firm matches. Clone size, where shown, is once, few, many, or a class for clones that have expanded.

clone_size: .; cdr3_length: 13; d_call: .; j_call: TRBJ1-5; v_call: TRBV6-5; cdr3_aa: CASSAAEDQPQHF; cdr3_nt: TGTGCCAGCAGCGCGGCGGAGGATCAGCCCCAGCATTTT
clone_size: few; cdr3_length: 14; d_call: .; j_call: TRBJ1-4; v_call: TRBV7-9; cdr3_aa: CASSPQGFNEKLFF; cdr3_nt: TGTGCCAGCAGCCCACAGGGTTTTAATGAAAAACTGTTTTTT
clone_size: .; cdr3_length: 18; d_call: TRBD1; j_call: TRBJ1-6; v_call: TRBV27; cdr3_aa: CASSSGQGGIIHYSPLHF; cdr3_nt: TGTGCCAGCAGTTCGGGACAGGGAGGGATAATACATTATTCACCCCTCCACTTT
clone_size: .; cdr3_length: 11; d_call: TRBD1; j_call: TRBJ1-1; v_call: TRBV7-9; cdr3_aa: CASSRDREAFF; cdr3_nt: TGTGCCAGCAGCAGGGACAGGGAAGCTTTCTTT
clone_size: .; cdr3_length: 17; d_call: TRBD2; j_call: TRBJ2-1; v_call: TRBV11-3; cdr3_aa: CASSLDSGRFGTSEQFF; cdr3_nt: TGTGCCAGCAGCTTAGATAGCGGGAGGTTCGGGACAAGTGAGCAGTTCTTC
clone_size: .; cdr3_length: 17; d_call: TRBD1; j_call: TRBJ1-1; v_call: TRBV13; cdr3_aa: CASSTVPGQGSSTEAFF; cdr3_nt: TGTGCCAGCAGCACCGTCCCGGGACAGGGTTCGAGCACTGAAGCTTTCTTT
clone_size: .; cdr3_length: 13; d_call: .; j_call: TRBJ1-1; v_call: TRBV11-2; cdr3_aa: CASSAQGNTEAFF; cdr3_nt: TGTGCCAGCAGCGCACAGGGTAACACTGAAGCTTTCTTT
clone_size: .; cdr3_length: 17; d_call: TRBD1; j_call: TRBJ1-1; v_call: TRBV7-9; cdr3_aa: CASSLYRDSLRVSEAFF; cdr3_nt: TGTGCCAGCAGCTTGTACCGGGACAGCCTTCGTGTCTCTGAAGCTTTCTTT
clone_size: .; cdr3_length: 17; d_call: .; j_call: TRBJ2-1; v_call: TRBV3-1/TRBV3-2; cdr3_aa: CASSQDPYERTYNEQFF; cdr3_nt: TGTGCCAGCAGCCAAGATCCCTACGAGAGGACCTACAATGAGCAGTTCTTC
clone_size: .; cdr3_length: 16; d_call: TRBD2; j_call: TRBJ2-5; v_call: TRBV28; cdr3_aa: CASRKQSGSKMETQYF; cdr3_nt: TGTGCCAGCAGAAAACAAAGCGGGAGCAAGATGGAGACCCAGTACTTC
clone_size: .; cdr3_length: 15; d_call: .; j_call: TRBJ1-2; v_call: TRBV3-1/TRBV3-2; cdr3_aa: CASSHGGRANYGYTF; cdr3_nt: TGTGCCAGCAGCCACGGGGGACGAGCTAACTATGGCTACACCTTC
clone_size: .; cdr3_length: 16; d_call: .; j_call: TRBJ2-1; v_call: TRBV19; cdr3_aa: CASSLGASFNYNEQFF; cdr3_nt: TGTGCCAGTAGTCTCGGAGCTAGCTTTAATTACAATGAGCAGTTCTTC
clone_size: .; cdr3_length: 18; d_call: .; j_call: TRBJ2-1; v_call: TRBV6-6; cdr3_aa: CASGPVLAGEGVYNEQFF; cdr3_nt: TGTGCCAGCGGTCCTGTACTGGCGGGAGAGGGGGTATACAATGAGCAGTTCTTC
clone_size: .; cdr3_length: 11; d_call: .; j_call: TRBJ1-2; v_call: TRBV5-6; cdr3_aa: CASSQGQGYTF; cdr3_nt: TGTGCCAGCAGCCAAGGACAGGGCTACACCTTC
clone_size: few; cdr3_length: 16; d_call: TRBD2; j_call: TRBJ2-3; v_call: TRBV7-6; cdr3_aa: CASSSSGASSTDTQYF; cdr3_nt: TGTGCCAGCAGCTCTAGCGGAGCGTCTAGCACAGATACGCAGTATTTT
clone_size: .; cdr3_length: 15; d_call: TRBD1; j_call: TRBJ1-6; v_call: TRBV28; cdr3_aa: CASEDRGSYNSPLHF; cdr3_nt: TGTGCCAGCGAGGACAGGGGGTCCTATAATTCACCCCTCCACTTT
clone_size: .; cdr3_length: 15; d_call: TRBD1; j_call: TRBJ1-1; v_call: TRBV5-6; cdr3_aa: CASSGETGRNTEAFF; cdr3_nt: TGTGCCAGCAGCGGGGAGACAGGGCGAAACACTGAAGCTTTCTTT
clone_size: .; cdr3_length: 13; d_call: TRBD1; j_call: TRBJ1-2; v_call: TRBV7-9; cdr3_aa: CASSQGQGHGYTF; cdr3_nt: TGTGCCAGCAGCCAGGGACAGGGCCATGGCTACACCTTC
clone_size: .; cdr3_length: 14; d_call: TRBD1; j_call: TRBJ2-7; v_call: TRBV27; cdr3_aa: CASSLTGGLYEQYF; cdr3_nt: TGTGCCAGCAGTTTAACAGGGGGCCTTTACGAGCAGTACTTC
clone_size: few; cdr3_length: 13; d_call: TRBD1; j_call: TRBJ2-3; v_call: TRBV3-1/TRBV3-2; cdr3_aa: CASGDSNTDTQYF; cdr3_nt: TGTGCCAGCGGGGACAGCAACACAGATACGCAGTATTTT
clone_size: .; cdr3_length: 14; d_call: TRBD1; j_call: TRBJ1-1; v_call: TRBV7-8; cdr3_aa: CASSLILTGSEAFF; cdr3_nt: TGTGCCAGCAGCCTAATCCTGACAGGGTCAGAAGCTTTCTTT
clone_size: .; cdr3_length: 16; d_call: .; j_call: TRBJ1-4; v_call: TRBV11-2; cdr3_aa: CASSLGSQDRGEKLFF; cdr3_nt: TGTGCCAGCAGCTTAGGCTCGCAGGACCGGGGTGAAAAACTGTTTTTT
clone_size: few; cdr3_length: 16; d_call: TRBD2; j_call: TRBJ2-3; v_call: TRBV10-1; cdr3_aa: CASSESLAGGPDTQYF; cdr3_nt: TGCGCCAGCAGTGAGTCACTAGCGGGAGGGCCAGATACGCAGTATTTT
clone_size: .; cdr3_length: 17; d_call: TRBD1; j_call: TRBJ2-7; v_call: TRBV7-9; cdr3_aa: CASSLLGATGGLAEQYF; cdr3_nt: TGTGCCAGCAGCTTATTGGGCGCGACAGGGGGTTTAGCCGAGCAGTACTTC
clone_size: .; cdr3_length: 15; d_call: .; j_call: TRBJ2-2; v_call: TRBV28; cdr3_aa: CASRVTGPNTGELFF; cdr3_nt: TGTGCCAGCAGGGTGACAGGACCGAACACCGGGGAGCTGTTTTTT
clone_size: .; cdr3_length: 15; d_call: .; j_call: TRBJ1-4; v_call: TRBV9; cdr3_aa: CASSESGVTNEKLFF; cdr3_nt: TGTGCCAGCAGCGAATCGGGGGTCACTAATGAAAAACTGTTTTTT
clone_size: .; cdr3_length: 17; d_call: .; j_call: TRBJ2-7; v_call: TRBV18; cdr3_aa: CASSPLANIGDSSEQYF; cdr3_nt: TGTGCCAGCTCACCATTGGCCAATATAGGGGACTCCTCCGAGCAGTACTTC
clone_size: .; cdr3_length: 15; d_call: TRBD1; j_call: TRBJ1-1; v_call: TRBV19; cdr3_aa: CASSRTDRGGTEAFF; cdr3_nt: TGTGCCAGTAGCCGAACGGACAGGGGAGGCACTGAAGCTTTCTTT
clone_size: .; cdr3_length: 15; d_call: .; j_call: TRBJ1-1; v_call: TRBV11-3; cdr3_aa: CASSLNQALNTEAFF; cdr3_nt: TGTGCCAGCAGCTTAAATCAGGCCCTGAACACTGAAGCTTTCTTT
clone_size: .; cdr3_length: 14; d_call: .; j_call: TRBJ1-2; v_call: TRBV5-4; cdr3_aa: CASSQEGLNYGYTF; cdr3_nt: TGTGCCAGCAGCCAAGAGGGCCTTAACTATGGCTACACCTTC
clone_size: .; cdr3_length: 16; d_call: TRBD2; j_call: TRBJ2-1; v_call: TRBV5-4; cdr3_aa: CASSLVGRESYNEQFF; cdr3_nt: TGTGCCAGCAGCTTGGTTGGGCGGGAGAGTTATAATGAGCAGTTCTTC
clone_size: .; cdr3_length: 15; d_call: .; j_call: TRBJ2-5; v_call: TRBV5-6; cdr3_aa: CASSLGSLQKETQYF; cdr3_nt: TGTGCCAGCAGCTTGGGTAGTCTACAGAAAGAGACCCAGTACTTC
clone_size: .; cdr3_length: 16; d_call: TRBD2; j_call: TRBJ2-1; v_call: TRBV27; cdr3_aa: CASRPTSGSPYNEQFF; cdr3_nt: TGTGCCAGCAGGCCGACTAGCGGGAGTCCCTACAATGAGCAGTTCTTC
clone_size: .; cdr3_length: 17; d_call: TRBD2; j_call: TRBJ2-1; v_call: TRBV18; cdr3_aa: CASSLGLAGVRVDEQFF; cdr3_nt: TGTGCCAGCTCACTGGGACTAGCGGGAGTAAGGGTGGATGAGCAGTTCTTC
clone_size: few; cdr3_length: 17; d_call: .; j_call: TRBJ1-3; v_call: TRBV9; cdr3_aa: CASSVGSPWAHGNTIYF; cdr3_nt: TGTGCCAGCAGCGTAGGAAGTCCCTGGGCCCATGGAAACACCATATATTTT
clone_size: .; cdr3_length: 15; d_call: TRBD2; j_call: TRBJ2-7; v_call: TRBV30; cdr3_aa: CAWSDLVRGDSGQYF; cdr3_nt: TGTGCCTGGAGTGACCTTGTACGGGGGGACTCTGGGCAGTACTTC
clone_size: .; cdr3_length: 15; d_call: .; j_call: TRBJ1-4; v_call: TRBV5-1; cdr3_aa: CASSLASGIGEKLFF; cdr3_nt: TGCGCCAGCAGCTTGGCCTCAGGGATAGGGGAAAAACTGTTTTTT
clone_size: .; cdr3_length: 13; d_call: .; j_call: TRBJ1-5; v_call: TRBV12-3/TRBV12-4; cdr3_aa: CASRGQKNQPQHF; cdr3_nt: TGTGCCAGCCGTGGGCAGAAAAATCAGCCCCAGCATTTT
clone_size: .; cdr3_length: 15; d_call: TRBD1; j_call: TRBJ1-5; v_call: TRBV6-5; cdr3_aa: CASSPQGVGLGPQHF; cdr3_nt: TGTGCCAGCAGCCCACAGGGGGTGGGATTAGGACCCCAGCATTTT
clone_size: .; cdr3_length: 16; d_call: TRBD1; j_call: TRBJ2-3; v_call: TRBV7-2; cdr3_aa: CASSQTRTGRTDTQYF; cdr3_nt: TGTGCCAGCAGCCAGACCCGGACAGGACGCACAGATACGCAGTATTTT
clone_size: .; cdr3_length: 18; d_call: TRBD1; j_call: TRBJ1-6; v_call: TRBV15; cdr3_aa: CATSRDPDPGTGRSPLHF; cdr3_nt: TGTGCCACCAGCAGAGATCCCGACCCAGGGACAGGGAGATCACCCCTCCACTTT
clone_size: .; cdr3_length: 12; d_call: .; j_call: TRBJ2-3; v_call: TRBV27; cdr3_aa: CASSFNTDTQYF; cdr3_nt: TGTGCCAGCAGTTTCAACACAGATACGCAGTATTTT
clone_size: .; cdr3_length: 15; d_call: .; j_call: TRBJ1-5; v_call: TRBV10-2; cdr3_aa: CASSGSTVTNQPQHF; cdr3_nt: TGCGCCAGCAGTGGAAGTACGGTGACTAATCAGCCCCAGCATTTT
clone_size: .; cdr3_length: 14; d_call: .; j_call: TRBJ1-2; v_call: TRBV11-2; cdr3_aa: CASSLGQSNYGYTF; cdr3_nt: TGTGCCAGCAGCTTAGGGCAGTCTAACTATGGCTACACCTTC
clone_size: .; cdr3_length: 15; d_call: .; j_call: TRBJ2-7; v_call: TRBV10-3; cdr3_aa: CATERQSSPPLEQYF; cdr3_nt: TGTGCCACTGAACGTCAGTCATCTCCACCGCTCGAGCAGTACTTC
clone_size: .; cdr3_length: 15; d_call: .; j_call: TRBJ1-5; v_call: TRBV7-8; cdr3_aa: CASSPDGGVHQPQHF; cdr3_nt: TGTGCCAGCAGCCCAGACGGGGGGGTTCATCAGCCCCAGCATTTT
clone_size: once; cdr3_length: 16; d_call: TRBD1; j_call: TRBJ1-2; v_call: TRBV2; cdr3_aa: CASSEVQTGLDYGYTF; cdr3_nt: TGTGCCAGCAGTGAAGTACAGACAGGGTTGGACTATGGCTACACCTTC
clone_size: .; cdr3_length: 14; d_call: .; j_call: TRBJ1-1; v_call: TRBV18; cdr3_aa: CASLLNRESTEAFF; cdr3_nt: TGTGCCAGCCTCCTAAACAGGGAGAGCACTGAAGCTTTCTTT